The next 7 T cell receptor beta chains were all read from a single sample in a study of T cell responses to AZD1222 COVID-19 vaccine (dated by TCRdb to the early 2020s). This sample's time point label indicates: baseline before first vaccination. The treatment or condition label of this sample denotes: meningococcal conjugate vaccine given as trial control. The library relied on the immunoSEQ multiplex PCR assay. TCRdb retrieved this table from immuneACCESS and kept in-frame rearrangements only. Not all clones are present; in checked studies, unresolved V genes account for under half, and no reason is known for the remainder. The sample yields 95,000 to 150,000 clones; 90% were counted once. The top ten constitute about 4.3% of the sample. Material: peripheral blood, obtained on day 0 of MenACWY control vaccination. These receptors were taken from an adult in good health.

This clone appeared once. The chain links TRBV5-1 to TRBJ2-3; 8 bases match TRBD1. This CDR3 is built from 15 residues. V dropped 2 bases and J dropped 0; count of bases not matched to a gene: 2. The V gene's germline CDR1 is SGHRS and CDR2 YFSETQ. CDR3 protein: CASSFDRGSTDTQYF. The CDR3 region has the DNA TGCGCCAGCAGCTTCGACAGGGGTAGCACAGATACGCAGTATTTT.

This clone was observed a single time. V is TRBV7-9 and J is TRBJ2-3; 7 bases agree with TRBD2. Germline CDR1 SEHNR, CDR2 FQNEAQ (reference sequence). The CDR3 totals 15 residues. The trim removed 1 base at V and 0 bases at J, leaving 1 base unmatched. The CDR3 region has the DNA TGTGCCAGCAGCTTAGTACTAGCGAGCACAGATACGCAGTATTTT. It codes for CASSLVLASTDTQYF.

This sequence joins TRBV10-1 and TRBJ2-1; the match to TRBD2 covers 15 bases. Trimming cost V 6 bases and J 8 bases; bases outside gene matches: 8. The V gene's germline CDR1 is WNHNN and CDR2 SYGVQD (reference sequence). This CDR3 has 16 amino acids. The CDR3 region has the DNA TGCGCCAGCAGCGCCCGGACTAGCGGGGGGGACGATGAGCAGTTCTTC. The encoded protein is CASSARTSGGDDEQFF.

This clone was detected only a few times. The chain uses TRBV14 and TRBJ2-3; TRBD2 matches at 10 bases. The CDR3 runs to 17 residues. Germline trimming cut 0 bases from V and 6 bases from J; bases unmatched to any gene: 9. Germline-derived CDR1 and CDR2 are SGHDN and FVKESK. The CDR3 loop reads CASSQESSSGGWDTQYF. DNA of the CDR3: TGTGCCAGCAGCCAAGAATCGTCTAGCGGGGGATGGGATACGCAGTATTTT.

The gene calls are TRBV19 and TRBJ2-2, with D unresolved. Germline V gene data show CDR1 as LNHDA and CDR2 as SQIVND (reference sequence). Trimming pared 1 base from V and 7 bases from J, leaving 7 bases between. This CDR3 spans 13 amino acids. CDR3 loop: CASSIVLNGELFF. The CDR3 DNA sequence: TGTGCCAGTAGTATAGTGCTTAACGGGGAGCTGTTTTTT.

V is TRBV4-2 and J is TRBJ1-2; no clear D. Germline CDR1 is LGHNA and CDR2 is YNFKEQ. The CDR3 has 13 residues. V lost 4 bases to trimming and J lost 5 bases, with 11 bases between them. CDR3 residues: CASSPSGPYGYTF. For the CDR3, the DNA is TGTGCCAGCAGCCCGTCCGGACCATATGGCTACACCTTC.

The CDR3 DNA reads as TGCGCCAGCAGTCACTCCGGGACAGGGTCCGTCTACGAGCAGTACGTC. It yields the protein CASSHSGTGSVYEQYV. The rearrangement uses TRBV23-1 and TRBJ2-7; TRBD1 agrees at 9 bases. TRBV23-1 falls under the ORF class, with uncertain function. The V gene end was trimmed by 3 bases and the J gene end by 3 bases; junction bases not matched to a gene: 9. The CDR3 length is 16 residues.